This T cell receptor beta chain was found in a study of blood T cell repertoires in COVID-19. As for the study in general: Italy, Spain and the United States were the sources of the convalescent and acute COVID-19 samples.

Germline V gene data show CDR1 as MNHNY and CDR2 as SVGAGI (reference sequence). There are 14 residues in the CDR3. With 2 bases removed from V and 9 bases from J, the gap between germline ends came to 11 bases. TCRdb keeps only in-frame clones here, not all; method: immunoSEQ multiplex PCR. The sample lists under 70,000 clones; about 90% were seen once. The sequence was collected from a woman aged 60-75 years with active or convalescent COVID-19. Source material: peripheral blood. The chain has TRBV6-6 and TRBJ1-6; D perhaps matches TRBD1 (5 bases). Here the CDR3 reads CASSYGQGGSPLHF. The CDR3 region has the DNA TGTGCCAGCAGTTACGGGCAGGGCGGTTCACCCCTCCACTTT.